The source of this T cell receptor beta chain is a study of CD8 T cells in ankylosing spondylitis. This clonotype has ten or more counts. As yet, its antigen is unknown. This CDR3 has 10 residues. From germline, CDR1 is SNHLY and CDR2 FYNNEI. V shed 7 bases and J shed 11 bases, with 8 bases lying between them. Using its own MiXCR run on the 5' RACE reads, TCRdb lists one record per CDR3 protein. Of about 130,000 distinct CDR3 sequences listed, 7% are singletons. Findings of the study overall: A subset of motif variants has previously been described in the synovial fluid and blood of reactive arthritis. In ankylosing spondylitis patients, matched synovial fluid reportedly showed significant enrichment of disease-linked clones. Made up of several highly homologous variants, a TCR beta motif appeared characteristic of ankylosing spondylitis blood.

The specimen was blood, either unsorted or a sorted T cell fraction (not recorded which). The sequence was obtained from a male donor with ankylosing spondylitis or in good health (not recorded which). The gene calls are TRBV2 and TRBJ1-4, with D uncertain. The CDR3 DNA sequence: TGTGCCAGCAACGGAGGGAAACTGTTTTTT. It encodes CASNGGKLFF.